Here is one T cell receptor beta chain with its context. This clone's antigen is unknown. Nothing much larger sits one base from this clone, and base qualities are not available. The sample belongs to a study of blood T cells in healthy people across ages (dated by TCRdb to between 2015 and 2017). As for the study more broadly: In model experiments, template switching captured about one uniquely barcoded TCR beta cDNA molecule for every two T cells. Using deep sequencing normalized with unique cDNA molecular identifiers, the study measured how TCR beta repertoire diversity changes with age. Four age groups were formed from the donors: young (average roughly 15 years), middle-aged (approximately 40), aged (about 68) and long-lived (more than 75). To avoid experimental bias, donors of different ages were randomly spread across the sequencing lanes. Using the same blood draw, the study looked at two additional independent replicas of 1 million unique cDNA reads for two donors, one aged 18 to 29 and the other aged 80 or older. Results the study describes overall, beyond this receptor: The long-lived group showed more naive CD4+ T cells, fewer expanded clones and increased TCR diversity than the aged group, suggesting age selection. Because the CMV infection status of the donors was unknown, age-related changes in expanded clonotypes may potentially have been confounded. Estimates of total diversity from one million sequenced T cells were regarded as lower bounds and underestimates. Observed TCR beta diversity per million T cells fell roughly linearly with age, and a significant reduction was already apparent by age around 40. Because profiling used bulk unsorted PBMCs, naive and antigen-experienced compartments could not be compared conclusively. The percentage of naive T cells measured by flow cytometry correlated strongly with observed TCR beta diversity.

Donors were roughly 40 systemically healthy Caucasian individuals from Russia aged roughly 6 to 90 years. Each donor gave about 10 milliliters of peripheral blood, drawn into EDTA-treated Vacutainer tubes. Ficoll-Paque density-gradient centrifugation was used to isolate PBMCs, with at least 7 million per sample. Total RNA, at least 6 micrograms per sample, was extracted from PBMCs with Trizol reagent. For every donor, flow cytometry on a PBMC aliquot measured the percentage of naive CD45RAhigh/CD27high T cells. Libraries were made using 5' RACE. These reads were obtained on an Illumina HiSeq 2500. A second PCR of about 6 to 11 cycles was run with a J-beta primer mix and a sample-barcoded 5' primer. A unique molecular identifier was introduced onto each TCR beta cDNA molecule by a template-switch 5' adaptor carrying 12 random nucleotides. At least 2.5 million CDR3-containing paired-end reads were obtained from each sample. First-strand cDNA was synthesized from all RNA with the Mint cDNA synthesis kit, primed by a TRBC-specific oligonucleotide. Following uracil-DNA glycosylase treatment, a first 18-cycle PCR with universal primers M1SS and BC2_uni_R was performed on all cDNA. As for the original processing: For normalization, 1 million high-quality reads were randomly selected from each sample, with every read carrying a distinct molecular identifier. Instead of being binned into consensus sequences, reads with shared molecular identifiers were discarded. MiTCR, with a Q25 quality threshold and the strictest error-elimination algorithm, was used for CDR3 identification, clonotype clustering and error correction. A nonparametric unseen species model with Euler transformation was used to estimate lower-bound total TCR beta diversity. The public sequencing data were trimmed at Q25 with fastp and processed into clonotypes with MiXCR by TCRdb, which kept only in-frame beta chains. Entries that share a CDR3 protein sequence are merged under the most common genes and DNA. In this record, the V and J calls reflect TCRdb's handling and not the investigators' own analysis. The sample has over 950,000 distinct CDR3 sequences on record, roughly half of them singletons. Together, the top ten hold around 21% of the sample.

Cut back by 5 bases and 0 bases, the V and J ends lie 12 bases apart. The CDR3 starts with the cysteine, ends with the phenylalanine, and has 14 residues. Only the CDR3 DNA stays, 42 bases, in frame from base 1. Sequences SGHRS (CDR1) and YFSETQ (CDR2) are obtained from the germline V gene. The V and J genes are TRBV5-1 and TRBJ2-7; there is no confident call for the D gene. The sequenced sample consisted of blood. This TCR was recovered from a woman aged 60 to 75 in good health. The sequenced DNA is TGCGCCAGCAGTCCCGGAGACCACTCCTACGAGCAGTACTTC. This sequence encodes CASSPGDHSYEQYF.